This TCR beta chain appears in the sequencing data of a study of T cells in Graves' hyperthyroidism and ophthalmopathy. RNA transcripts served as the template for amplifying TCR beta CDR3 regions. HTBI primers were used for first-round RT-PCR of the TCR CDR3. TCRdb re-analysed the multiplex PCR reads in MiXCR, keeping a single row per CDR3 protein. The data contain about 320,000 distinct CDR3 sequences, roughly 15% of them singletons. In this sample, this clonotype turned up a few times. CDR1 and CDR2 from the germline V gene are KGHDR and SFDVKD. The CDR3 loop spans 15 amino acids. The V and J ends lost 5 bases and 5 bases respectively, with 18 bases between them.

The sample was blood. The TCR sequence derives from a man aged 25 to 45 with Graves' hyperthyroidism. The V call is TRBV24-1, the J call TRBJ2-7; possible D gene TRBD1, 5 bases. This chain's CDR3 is CATSGGLQTRHEQYF. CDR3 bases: TGTGCCACCAGTGGGGGCTTACAGACCCGCCACGAGCAGTACTTC.